This T cell receptor (beta chain) was identified during a study of control samples from healthy donors and cancer patients. TCRdb's copy holds only in-frame clones and misses some; the assay was immunoSEQ multiplex PCR. Of 99,000 or so clones in the sample, about four fifths are singletons; the top ten hold roughly 13%. The V gene's germline CDR1 is SGHAT and CDR2 FQNNGV. V lost 5 bases to trimming and J lost 2 bases, with 12 bases between them. CDR3 size: 14 residues. J is TRBJ1-2 and V is TRBV11-2; no definite D call. Sequenced sample: blood. This receptor was taken from a woman between 50 and 59 years old in good health. CDR3 residues: CASSAGPTNYGYTF. CDR3 DNA sequence: TGTGCCAGCAGCGCGGGCCCCACCAACTATGGCTACACCTTC.